This T cell receptor beta chain came from a study of beta chain features in type 1 diabetes. Study-level findings and limits: Across all four CD4+ subsets, people with type 1 diabetes showed modestly shorter TCRB CDR3s. For patients, the naive, central memory and Treg TCRB repertoires appeared more alike than for healthy donors.

CDR3 length equals 12 residues. V lost 7 bases to trimming and J lost 5 bases; unmatched junction nucleotides: 1. The germline V gene has CDR1 ENHRY and CDR2 SYGVKD. Isolation of CD4+ naive, central memory, regulatory and stem cell-like memory cells was achieved by sorting via CD45RO/CCR7/CD25/CD127/CD95/CD27. Sorted populations all exceeded 98% purity. A word on this clone: Its antigen is undetermined.

The study reverse transcribed the entire isolated RNA, so it sequenced expressed TCRB transcripts. Data came from immunoSEQ multiplex PCR; TCRdb stores just in-frame clones and leaves some out. This table holds over 65,000 clones, around a third found once. The chain recombines TRBV10-3 with TRBJ2-7; 11 nucleotides align to TRBD2. Sample: stem cell memory CD4+ T cells from blood. The receptor was derived from a woman aged 18-30 years in good health. The CDR3 coding sequence is TGTGCCATCATGACTAGCGGGGACGAGCAGTACTTC. The encoded protein is CAIMTSGDEQYF.